This T cell receptor (beta chain) was profiled in a study of T cell responses to AZD1222 COVID-19 vaccine (dated by TCRdb to the early 2020s). General notes on the study: AZD1222 recipients with second doses at about 4 weeks or about 12 weeks were pooled, because spike-specific TCR depth and breadth did not differ between schedules. A total of 230 to 250 trial participants underwent TCR sequencing, of whom 200 to 220 received two doses of AZD1222 and about 25 received two doses of the MenACWY control vaccine. Trial participants were enrolled by age into 18-55, 56-69 and 70-plus year subgroups, with around 150, 28 and 57 TCR-sequenced participants respectively. The investigation overall reported the following: The 56-69-year group was small, and its depth increase did not reach significance, likely because of low power. Reportedly, close to half of the unique spike-specific TCRs recognized epitopes lying outside the regions that are mutated in the B.1.351 and B.1.1.7 variants. The vaccine-associated CD4 TCRs covered the entire spike protein, and the dominant responses fell in regions 160-218 and 743-854. Conclusions about previously exposed vaccinees are limited because only six or seven AZD1222 recipients were SARS-CoV-2 seropositive at baseline. Participants were mostly white British and included more females than males, and it was suggested by the authors that clonal diversity may have been underestimated. Because no samples from the day 14 peak response were available, repertoires could be characterized only after the peak T cell response. Spike-specific TCR breadth and depth rose significantly after two AZD1222 doses compared with day 0 and with MenACWY recipients.

This clone has just one count. Its antigen specificity is not known. No base qualities exist here, and no much larger clone lies one base off it. From its cysteine to its phenylalanine, the CDR3 spans 12 amino acids. Only CDR3 DNA is held: 36 bases, read in frame from base 1. V loses 3 bases of germline sequence and J loses 4 bases, and the interval between the two ends is 5 bases. As encoded in the germline V gene, CDR1 is ENHRY while CDR2 is SYGVKD. This specimen's time point label, per the study, means: baseline before first vaccination. Samples from vaccinated people were obtained from the UK trials COV001 and COV002, which included a single-blind randomized controlled phase 2/3 trial of AZD1222 (ChAdOx1 nCoV-19) in healthy adults. For TCRbeta chain sequencing, PBMC samples were collected from trial participants at day 0 and at day 28 after the second dose. The CDR3 regions of human TCRbeta chains were subjected to immunosequencing. Processing in the source paper ran as follows. Repertoire TCRs were checked for matches against a reference library of SARS-CoV-2-specific TCRs that had been generated using the MIRA antigen-specificity platform. Breadth was defined as the fraction of unique TCRs that were SARS-CoV-2-associated, and depth was defined as the fraction of total T cells that were SARS-CoV-2-associated. Using the MIRA data, each spike-specific TCR was mapped to the spike region that the TCR reacts to and placed in a CD4 or CD8 class. Log10-transformed breadth and depth values were compared by one-way ANOVA with Sidak's multiple comparisons tests. TCRdb carries this immuneACCESS record with in-frame sequences only. Its versions omit some clonotypes, under half of them owing to an unresolved V gene in the studies checked, with the rest unexplained. From that table come the V and J calls and clone size; the DNA was used to work out D and trimming. This sample has fewer than 150,000 clones in its table, and 85% to 90% of those were observed once. The top ten clones comprise 3.5% to 5% of the sample.

The sample was peripheral blood, taken on day 0 of AZD1222 vaccination. The rearranged segments are TRBV10-3 and TRBJ2-3; TRBD2 might be the D gene, on 5 matching bases. The receptor's source is an adult in good health. The DNA sequence is TGTGCCATCAGTGACGGGGCAGATACGCAGTATTTT. This is translated as CAISDGADTQYF.